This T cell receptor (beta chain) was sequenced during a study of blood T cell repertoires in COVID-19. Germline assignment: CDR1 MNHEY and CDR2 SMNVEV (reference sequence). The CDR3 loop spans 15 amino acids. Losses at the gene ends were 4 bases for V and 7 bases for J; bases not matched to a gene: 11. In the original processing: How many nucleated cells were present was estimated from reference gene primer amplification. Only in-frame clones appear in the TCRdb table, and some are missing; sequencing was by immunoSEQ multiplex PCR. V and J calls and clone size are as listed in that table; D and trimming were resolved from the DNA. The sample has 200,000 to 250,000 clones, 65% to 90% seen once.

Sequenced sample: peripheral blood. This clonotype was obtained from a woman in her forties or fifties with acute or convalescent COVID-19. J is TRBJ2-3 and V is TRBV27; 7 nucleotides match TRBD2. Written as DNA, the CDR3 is TGTGCCAGCAGTTCGACTAGCAAGGGAGGCAATACGCAGTATTTT. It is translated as CASSSTSKGGNTQYF.